Below, 23 T cell receptor beta chains from the same sample are listed, as sequenced in a study of T cells after yellow fever vaccination. Each CDR3 protein is one row after TCRdb ran MiXCR on the 5' RACE reads. The data contain under 600,000 distinct CDR3 sequences, approximately 13% of them singletons. Sequenced material: PBMCs, taken on the day of the yellow fever booster vaccination. Every receptor here comes from a man aged 25 to 45 who received the YFV17D yellow fever vaccine.

This chain connects TRBV7-2 to TRBJ1-4; TRBD1 matches 7 bases. V shed 3 bases, J shed 7 bases, and the junction held 5 bases outside the gene matches. CDR3 length: 14 amino acids. CDR1 and CDR2 (germline): SGHTA, FQGNSA. As DNA, the CDR3 is TGTGCCAGCAGCTTTGACAGGGTGGCTGAAAAACTGTTTTTT. Translated, it gives CASSFDRVAEKLFF.

Only a few counts were recorded for this clonotype. This rearrangement joins TRBV6-5 to TRBJ1-1; D uncertain. Trimming pared 2 bases from V and 0 bases from J, leaving 7 bases between. In germline, CDR1 is MNHEY, CDR2 SVGAGI. This CDR3 region has 14 residues. Written as DNA, the CDR3 is TGTGCCAGCAGTTACGCCCGCTTGAACACTGAAGCTTTCTTT. Translation gives CASSYARLNTEAFF.

This clonotype has only a few counts. An end of the junction differs from the germline gene, which may be a read error. The chain couples TRBV6-4 to TRBJ2-7; TRBD2 is a possible D gene (6 bases). The CDR3 contains 17 residues. CDR1 and CDR2 from the germline V gene are MRHNA and SNTAGT. The CDR3 DNA follows: TGTGCCAGCAGGGACTACTGGGCCGGGAGAGGCAATTTGTGGCAGTACTTC. It yields the protein CASRDYWAGRGNLWQYF.

The chain uses TRBV7-2 and TRBJ2-4; tentatively, D is TRBD2 (6 bases). The V gene lost 5 bases and the J gene lost 7 bases, with 15 bases spanning the gap. The CDR3 extends over 14 amino acids. Germline V gene data show CDR1 as SGHTA and CDR2 as FQGNSA. DNA for the CDR3: TGTGCCAGCAGCCCCCAGGGACTCCATAACATTCAGTACTTC. Residues: CASSPQGLHNIQYF.

This clonotype was seen a few times. The chain links TRBV20-1 to TRBJ2-1, with 7 bases matching TRBD2. V was pared by 3 bases and J by 5 bases, with 7 bases of the junction left unmatched. This CDR3 has 14 amino acids. Germline V CDR1 and CDR2: DFQATT, SNEGSKA (reference sequence). In DNA, the CDR3 is TGCAGTGCTAGGAGGCTAGCGGATAACAATGAGCAGTTCTTC. This gives the protein CSARRLADNNEQFF.

This clonotype came up many times. The chain uses TRBV25-1 and TRBJ2-3; D gene ambiguous. V lost 7 bases, J lost 3 bases, and 8 bases lay in between. CDR3 length: 12 residues. Per the germline V gene, CDR1 is MGHDK and CDR2 is SYGVNS. The CDR3 sequence is CASNPGTDTQYF. The CDR3 nucleotides are TGTGCCAGCAATCCCGGAACAGATACGCAGTATTTT.

The table lists this clonotype with a few counts. The gene calls are TRBV20-1 and TRBJ2-7; 7 bases line up with TRBD2. The J segment lost 7 bases and the V segment lost 2 bases, leaving 8 bases of the junction unmatched. There are 13 residues in the CDR3. Germline V gene data show CDR1 as DFQATT and CDR2 as SNEGSKA (reference sequence). CDR3 residues: CSARTAGAREQYF. CDR3 in DNA: TGCAGTGCTAGAACTGCGGGAGCCAGGGAGCAGTACTTC.

This clonotype has a handful of counts. The chain joins TRBV5-1 to TRBJ1-3, with unresolved D. The CDR3 consists of 13 residues. The V and J ends lost 0 bases and 2 bases respectively, with 3 bases between them. Germline CDR1 SGHRS, CDR2 YFSETQ. This chain's CDR3 is CASSLAPGNTIYF. The DNA of the CDR3 is TGCGCCAGCAGCTTGGCCCCTGGAAACACCATATATTTT.

This clonotype has only a few counts. The J gene is TRBJ2-3, the V gene TRBV7-6, with 11 bases fitting TRBD2. The CDR3 has 17 residues. The V gene end was trimmed by 5 bases and the J gene end by 3 bases; junction bases not matched to a gene: 10. Germline assignment: CDR1 SGHVS and CDR2 FNYEAQ. CDR3 sequence: CASSQTSGTGGTDTQYF. Written as DNA, the CDR3 is TGTGCCAGCAGCCAGACTAGCGGGACCGGGGGTACAGATACGCAGTATTTT.

V and J are TRBV29-1 and TRBJ1-5; perhaps TRBD1 as D (5 bases). Germline assignment: CDR1 SQVTM and CDR2 ANQGSEA. Deletions cut 7 bases from V and 0 bases from J, with 7 bases between. The length of the CDR3 is 12 residues. The CDR3 DNA is TGCAGCGCCGGGGGTAGCAATCAGCCCCAGCATTTT. Translated, it gives CSAGGSNQPQHF.

In this sample, this clonotype turned up a few times. The chain employs TRBV18 and TRBJ2-7; no reliable D call. Germline CDR1 is KGHSH and CDR2 is LQKENI. Trimming stripped 2 bases from V and 6 bases from J, with 11 bases between. The CDR3 covers 13 residues. The CDR3 sequence: CASSPGSSLEQYF. The CDR3 region has the DNA TGTGCCAGCTCACCAGGATCGTCCCTCGAGCAGTACTTC.

The chain uses TRBV27 and TRBJ2-6; maybe TRBD1 (5 bases). Germline loops: CDR1 MNHEY, CDR2 SMNVEV (reference sequence). CDR3 length equals 16 residues. Trimming cost V 6 bases and J 0 bases, with 12 bases left between them. The CDR3 is CASSVGPFSGANVLTF. CDR3 bases: TGTGCCAGCAGCGTGGGGCCGTTCTCTGGGGCCAACGTCCTGACTTTC.

V and J are TRBV4-3 and TRBJ2-3; perhaps TRBD2 as D (5 bases). Germline-derived CDR1 and CDR2 are LGHNA and YSLEER. The V gene lost 0 bases and the J gene lost 0 bases, with 19 bases spanning the gap. The CDR3 contains 19 residues. The CDR3 region is CASSQDNRVAGISTDTQYF. Here the CDR3 DNA reads TGCGCCAGCAGCCAAGATAACAGAGTCGCCGGGATCAGCACAGATACGCAGTATTTT.

Remarks on this clonotype: At one end, the junction sequence differs from germline, possibly due to a read error. The V call is TRBV11-2, the J call TRBJ2-1, with 8 positions matching TRBD2. Germline CDR1 reads SGHAT; CDR2 reads FQNNGV. The CDR3 is 18 amino acids. The CDR3, as DNA: TGTGGCAGCAGCTTACGGGACGTCGGGCTAGCGGGTCACAATGAGCAGTTCTTC. It encodes CGSSLRDVGLAGHNEQFF.

The CDR3: CSARRLQGAEGTDTQYF. CDR3 DNA sequence: TGCAGTGCTAGACGCCTACAGGGGGCGGAGGGCACAGATACGCAGTATTTT. V gene TRBV20-1 combines with J gene TRBJ2-3, with 9 bases matching TRBD1. The germline CDR1 and CDR2 sequences are DFQATT and SNEGSKA (reference sequence). CDR3 length: 17 amino acids. The trim removed 2 bases at V and 1 base at J, leaving 10 bases unmatched.

The chain uses TRBV4-3 and TRBJ2-2; D call uncertain. Trimming shortened V by 0 bases and J by 7 bases, and 9 bases separated the two germline ends. Germline lookup yields CDR1 LGHNA and CDR2 YSLEER. CDR3 length equals 14 residues. CDR3 nucleotides: TGCGCCAGCAGCCAAGAATATACGGTCGGGGAGCTGTTTTTT. It codes for CASSQEYTVGELFF.

The chain uses TRBV7-9 and TRBJ2-7, with D perhaps matching TRBD2 (5 bases). Trimming pared 4 bases from V and 2 bases from J, leaving 15 bases between. This CDR3 region has 15 residues. CDR1 is SEHNR and CDR2 is FQNEAQ in the germline V gene (reference sequence). This CDR3 is CASSSTTQWAYEQYF. The CDR3 coding sequence is TGTGCCAGCAGCTCGACTACCCAATGGGCCTACGAGCAGTACTTC.

The V and J genes are TRBV20-1 and TRBJ2-1; D is perhaps TRBD1 or TRBD2 (5 bases each). The V end was cut by 5 bases, the J end by 8 bases, with 10 bases between. CDR3 length equals 11 residues. The V gene's germline CDR1 is DFQATT and CDR2 SNEGSKA (reference sequence). The CDR3 region is CSARGLDEQFF. The CDR3 DNA is TGCAGTGCTCGGGGCTTAGATGAGCAGTTCTTC.

This clonotype occurred a few times. The CDR3 DNA follows: TGTGCCATCGGTTCCCGTAGCGGGAGCACAGATACGCAGTATTTT. This codes for CAIGSRSGSTDTQYF. This sequence joins TRBV10-3 and TRBJ2-3; 7 positions match TRBD2. The length of the CDR3 is 15 residues. Germline V gene sequence: CDR1 ENHRY, CDR2 SYGVKD. V lost 8 bases, J lost 0 bases, and 8 bases stayed unmatched.

The CDR3 here is CASSYEAQSPSGTYNEQFF. The CDR3, as DNA: TGTGCCAGCAGTTACGAAGCGCAATCTCCTAGCGGAACCTACAATGAGCAGTTCTTC. This rearrangement joins TRBV6-5 to TRBJ2-1; TRBD2 aligns across 7 bases. This CDR3 has 19 residues. CDR1 is MNHEY and CDR2 is SVGAGI in the germline V gene. Unmatched junction bases numbered 15, after V lost 2 bases and J lost 2 bases.

This clonotype was recorded only once. The chain recombines TRBV30 with TRBJ2-3, with D maybe TRBD2 (7 bases). CDR3 length: 12 amino acids. From germline, CDR1 is GTSNPN and CDR2 SVGIG (reference sequence). Between the trimmed V and J ends, which lost 5 bases and 2 bases, there was a span of 8 bases. CDR3 bases: TGTGCCTGGGCGGGGGCCACAGATACGCAGTATTTT. Translation gives CAWAGATDTQYF.

This clonotype was observed a few times. This chain links TRBV20-1 with TRBJ2-5; the D gene is possibly TRBD2 (6 bases). CDR1 is DFQATT, CDR2 SNEGSKA, per germline (reference sequence). Trimming stripped 6 bases from V and 5 bases from J, with 22 bases between. This CDR3 comprises 15 residues. The CDR3 sequence: CSASIERTMTETQYF. Written as DNA, the CDR3 is TGCAGTGCAAGTATCGAACGGACTATGACGGAGACCCAGTACTTC.

The table lists this clonotype with a few counts. The chain has TRBV20-1 and TRBJ2-7, with 7 bases that match TRBD2. With V trimmed by 3 bases and J by 4 bases, 9 bases remained unmatched. CDR1 is DFQATT, CDR2 SNEGSKA, per germline (reference sequence). The CDR3 extends over 14 amino acids. CDR3 bases: TGCAGTGCTAGGCCCCTAGCGGAGGATTACGAGCAGTACTTC. As protein: CSARPLAEDYEQYF.